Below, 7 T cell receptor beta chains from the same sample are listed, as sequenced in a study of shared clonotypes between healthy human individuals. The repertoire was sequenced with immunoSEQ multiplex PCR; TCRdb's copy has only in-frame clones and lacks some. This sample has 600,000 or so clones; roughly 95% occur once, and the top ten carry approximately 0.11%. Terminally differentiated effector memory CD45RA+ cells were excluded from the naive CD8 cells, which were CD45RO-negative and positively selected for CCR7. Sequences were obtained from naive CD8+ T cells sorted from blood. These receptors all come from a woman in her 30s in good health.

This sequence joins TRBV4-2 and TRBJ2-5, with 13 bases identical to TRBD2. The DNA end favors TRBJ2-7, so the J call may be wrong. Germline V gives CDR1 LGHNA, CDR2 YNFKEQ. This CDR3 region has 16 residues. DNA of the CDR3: TGTGCCAGCAGCCAAGATGGAGGACTAGCGGGAGACGAGCAGTACTTC. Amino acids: CASSQDGGLAGDEQYF.

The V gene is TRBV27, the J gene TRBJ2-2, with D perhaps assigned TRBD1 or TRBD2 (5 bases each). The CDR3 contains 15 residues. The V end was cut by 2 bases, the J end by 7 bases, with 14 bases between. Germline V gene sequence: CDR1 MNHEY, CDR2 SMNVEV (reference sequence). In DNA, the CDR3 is TGTGCCAGCAGTTTAGGGGCAGGGACCGGCGGGGAGCTGTTTTTT. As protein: CASSLGAGTGGELFF.

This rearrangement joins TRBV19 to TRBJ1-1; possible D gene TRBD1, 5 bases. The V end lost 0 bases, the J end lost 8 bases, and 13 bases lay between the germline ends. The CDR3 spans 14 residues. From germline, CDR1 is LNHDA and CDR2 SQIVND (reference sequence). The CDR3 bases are TGTGCCAGTAGTATAGATCTAGAGACAGAAGAAGCTTTCTTT. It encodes CASSIDLETEEAFF.

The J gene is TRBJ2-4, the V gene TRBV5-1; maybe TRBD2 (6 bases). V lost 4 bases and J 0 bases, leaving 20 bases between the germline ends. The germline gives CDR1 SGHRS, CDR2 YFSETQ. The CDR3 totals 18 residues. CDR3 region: CASSLQPGAPLAKNIQYF. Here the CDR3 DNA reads TGCGCCAGCAGCCTCCAACCGGGAGCACCTCTAGCCAAAAACATTCAGTACTTC.

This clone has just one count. The CDR3 region is CASSSPPGQNTGELFF. The CDR3, as DNA: TGTGCCAGCAGTTCCCCCCCCGGCCAGAACACCGGGGAGCTGTTTTTT. This chain joins TRBV27 and TRBJ2-2, with no clear D. CDR3 size: 16 residues. V lost 4 bases, J lost 1 base, and 13 bases lay in between. Germline V gene lookup returns CDR1 MNHEY and CDR2 SMNVEV (reference sequence).

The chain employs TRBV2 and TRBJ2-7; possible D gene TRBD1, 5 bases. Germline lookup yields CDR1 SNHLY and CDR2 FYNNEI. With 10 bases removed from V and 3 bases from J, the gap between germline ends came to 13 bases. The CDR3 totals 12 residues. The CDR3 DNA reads TGTGCCACCAAGACAGTGAACTACGAGCAGTACTTC. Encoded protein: CATKTVNYEQYF.

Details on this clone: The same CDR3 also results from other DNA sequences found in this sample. The CDR3 nucleotides are TGTGCCAGCAGTTTAGGACAGGGAGGCGAGCAGTACTTC. Translation: CASSLGQGGEQYF. This chain joins TRBV27 and TRBJ2-7; 8 nucleotides agree with TRBD1. CDR1 and CDR2 (germline): MNHEY, SMNVEV (reference sequence). This CDR3 is built from 13 residues. V lost 2 bases to trimming and J lost 6 bases; unmatched junction nucleotides: 3.